Shown below are 8 T cell receptor beta chains from a single sample sequenced in a study of blood T cells in healthy people across ages (dated by TCRdb to about 2015). The library came from 5' RACE. TCRdb shows the sequencer as Illumina HiSeq 2500. A second PCR of about 6 to 11 cycles was run with a J-beta primer mix and a sample-barcoded 5' primer. The public reads were reanalyzed by TCRdb: fastp trimming at Q25, MiXCR alignment, in-frame beta chains only. Duplicate CDR3 protein sequences are folded into a single record with the most common DNA and genes. This sample has 650,000 to 900,000 distinct CDR3 sequences in its table, and approximately 65% of those were observed once. 28% of the sample goes to the ten largest clones. The sequencing sample was made of blood. The source of these receptors is a young man in good health.

V usage is TRBV30 and J usage is TRBJ2-6, with D uncertain. There are 19 residues in the CDR3. The germline CDR1 and CDR2 sequences are GTSNPN and SVGIG (reference sequence). V was clipped by 2 bases and J by 0 bases, with 20 bases between them. The CDR3 DNA is TGTGCCTGGAGTCTTAACCCACCACCACACAGCTCTGGGGCCAACGTCCTGACTTTC. It is translated as CAWSLNPPPHSSGANVLTF.

The chain uses TRBV4-3 and TRBJ2-3; D is uncertain. Germline V CDR1 and CDR2: LGHNA, YSLEER. This CDR3 is 14 amino acids long. V shed 0 bases and J shed 4 bases, with 8 bases lying between them. CDR3 amino acids: CASSQDPVADTQYF. DNA of the CDR3: TGCGCCAGCAGCCAAGATCCAGTGGCAGATACGCAGTATTTT.

The chain combines TRBV20-1 with TRBJ1-5; D unresolved. V lost 1 base to trimming and J lost 1 base, with 2 bases between them. Per the germline V gene, CDR1 is DFQATT and CDR2 is SNEGSKA (reference sequence). This CDR3 has 12 amino acids. The CDR3 bases are TGCAGTGCTAGAGTGAGCAATCAGCCCCAGCATTTT. It encodes CSARVSNQPQHF.

Here the CDR3 DNA reads TGTGCCAGCAGCGTAGGAGTGGGACAGGAGTACACCGGGGAGCTGTTTTTT. This gives the protein CASSVGVGQEYTGELFF. The chain links TRBV9 to TRBJ2-2; 8 nucleotides match TRBD1. The CDR3 is made up of 17 amino acids. Trimming cost V 0 bases and J 3 bases; bases outside gene matches: 7. Germline V gives CDR1 SGDLS, CDR2 YYNGEE. The full variable domain, rest sourced from reference TRBV9 and TRBJ2-2, is DSGVTQTPKHLITATGQRVTLRCSPRSGDLSVYWYQQSLDQGLQFLIQYYNGEERAKGNILERFSAQQFPDLHSELNLSSLELGDSALYFCASSVGVGQEYTGELFFGEGSRLTVL.

The table lists this clonotype with many counts. CDR3 region: CASSVATDTQYF. The CDR3 bases are TGTGCCAGCAGCGTAGCTACAGATACGCAGTATTTT. The rearrangement links TRBV9 to TRBJ2-3; no firm D call. V dropped 0 bases and J dropped 3 bases, with 2 bases sitting between them. The CDR3 covers 12 residues. CDR1 SGDLS and CDR2 YYNGEE come from the germline V gene.

V and J are TRBV2 and TRBJ1-6; D not certain. This CDR3 region has 15 residues. V lost 3 bases, J lost 0 bases, and 6 bases lay in between. Germline loops: CDR1 SNHLY, CDR2 FYNNEI. This chain's CDR3 is CASSDGYSYNSPLHF. The CDR3 DNA is TGTGCCAGCAGTGACGGGTACTCCTATAATTCACCCCTCCACTTT.

The chain recombines TRBV4-1 with TRBJ2-1; 9 bases are a match to TRBD2. Germline trimming cut 1 base from V and 7 bases from J; bases unmatched to any gene: 8. Per germline, CDR1 MGHRA and CDR2 YSYEKL. The CDR3 consists of 16 residues. The CDR3 nucleotides are TGCGCCAGCAGCCAAGTTGCGGGGGGGCGTTTAAATGAGCAGTTCTTC. Translated: CASSQVAGGRLNEQFF.

The chain is built from TRBV9 and TRBJ2-2; D not resolved. CDR1 is SGDLS, CDR2 YYNGEE, per germline. This CDR3 is 14 amino acids long. Trimming took 3 bases from V and 8 from J, leaving 14 bases between them. The CDR3 here is CASSASRAPGELFF. In nucleotides, the CDR3 is TGTGCCAGCAGCGCCTCACGAGCGCCTGGGGAGCTGTTTTTT.